This section outlines one TCR beta chain sequence together with its context. Once RNA had been extracted, it was reverse transcribed into cDNA to act as the sequencing template. The method was immunoSEQ multiplex PCR; TCRdb's version includes in-frame clones alone and lacks a portion of them. This sample has about 120,000 clones; around 56% occur once, and the top ten carry roughly 0.5%. The CDR3 is 14 residues long. Looked up from germline, CDR1 is MNHNY and CDR2 is SVGAGI (reference sequence). Trimming left V 3 bases short and J 6 bases short, with 11 bases between. The data were taken from a study of CD8+ T cells in alopecia areata. Regarding treatment: oral pan-JAK inhibitor, 5-10 mg twice daily.

The gene calls are TRBV6-6 and TRBJ2-2; TRBD1 might be the D (5 bases). The sequence was obtained from a human donor with alopecia areata. The sequencing here drew on CD4+ T cells sorted from blood, taken at week 4, from a patient treated with tofacitinib. CDR3 in DNA: TGTGCCAGCAGTTATGACGAAGGGGCCGGGGAGCTGTTTTTT. It codes for CASSYDEGAGELFF.